The rows below give T cell receptor beta chains drawn from one sample of a study of Ad26.COV2.S vaccination and SARS-CoV-2 variants. The protocol was immunoSEQ multiplex PCR, while the TCRdb copy is restricted to in-frame clones and leaves out a portion. This sample has under 550,000 clones, with roughly 90% found just once. The sample here was peripheral blood, taken in a trial of Ad26.COV2.S vaccine versus placebo. The receptor set was obtained from a person between 18 and 60 years old who received the Ad26.COV2.S COVID-19 vaccine or a placebo. CDR3s include the opening cysteine and the closing phenylalanine or tryptophan. D genes are given only for firm matches. A row's size may be missing; if present it is once, few, many or a size class.

D gene,J gene,V gene,clone size,CDR3 protein,CDR3 DNA
-,TRBJ2-3,TRBV7-3,-,CASSLSGQARDTQYF,TGTGCCAGCAGCTTATCCGGCCAGGCCCGCGATACGCAGTATTTT
-,TRBJ2-2,TRBV7-2,-,CASSLVRLGTGELFF,TGTGCCAGCAGCTTAGTCAGGTTGGGCACCGGGGAGCTGTTTTTT
-,TRBJ2-1,TRBV7-2,few,CASSLQAEAYNEQFF,TGTGCCAGCAGCTTACAAGCGGAGGCCTACAATGAGCAGTTCTTC
-,TRBJ2-7,TRBV7-2,-,CASSLALDSYEQYF,TGTGCCAGCAGCTTAGCACTTGACTCCTACGAGCAGTACTTC
-,TRBJ1-1,TRBV28,-,CASSTTLRDQDTEAFF,TGTGCCAGCAGTACCACTCTCAGGGATCAGGACACTGAAGCTTTCTTT
-,TRBJ2-2,TRBV7-3,-,CASSQGVAGELFF,TGTGCCAGCAGCCAGGGTGTGGCCGGGGAGCTGTTTTTT
-,TRBJ1-2,TRBV28,-,CASCLFHWGAGYTF,TGTGCCAGCTGTTTATTCCACTGGGGAGCGGGCTACACCTTC
-,TRBJ1-2,TRBV7-2,-,CASSPRTAANYGYTF,TGTGCCAGCAGCCCCCGGACAGCAGCTAACTATGGCTACACCTTC
-,TRBJ1-5,TRBV9,-,CASSARPEGQPQHF,TGTGCCAGCAGTGCACGGCCAGAGGGTCAGCCCCAGCATTTT
TRBD2,TRBJ2-7,TRBV5-1,-,CASSPGGGSYEQYF,TGCGCCAGCAGCCCCGGCGGGGGCTCCTACGAGCAGTACTTC
-,TRBJ2-1,TRBV24-1,-,CATSDLGVWTEQFF,TGTGCCACCAGTGATTTGGGTGTATGGACTGAGCAGTTCTTC
TRBD2,TRBJ2-3,TRBV19,-,CASSPQRGADTQYF,TGTGCCAGTAGCCCACAGCGGGGAGCAGATACGCAGTATTTT
-,TRBJ1-2,TRBV11-2,-,CASRERWPSGGYTF,TGTGCCAGCAGAGAGAGGTGGCCCTCGGGAGGCTACACCTTC
-,TRBJ2-1,TRBV6-5,-,CASSYSTTHNEQFF,TGTGCCAGCAGTTACTCGACTACCCACAATGAGCAGTTCTTC
-,TRBJ2-2,TRBV4-3,-,CASSQGLGSGELFF,TGCGCCAGCAGCCAAGGTCTAGGCTCCGGGGAGCTGTTTTTT
-,TRBJ2-2,TRBV5-5,-,CASSLWVHTGELFF,TGTGCCAGCAGCTTGTGGGTTCACACCGGGGAGCTGTTTTTT
-,TRBJ2-7,TRBV19,-,CASSIPGPYYEQYF,TGTGCCAGTAGTATCCCGGGACCTTACTACGAGCAGTACTTC
-,TRBJ1-1,TRBV9,-,CASSVGGMNTEAFF,TGTGCCAGCAGCGTCGGGGGAATGAACACTGAAGCTTTCTTT
-,TRBJ1-4,TRBV7-8,-,CASSSTPSGGAGEKLFF,TGTGCCAGCAGCTCCACACCGAGTGGGGGGGCGGGGGAAAAACTGTTTTTT
-,TRBJ1-2,TRBV29-1,-,CSVEDRGRGGYTF,TGCAGCGTTGAAGACCGAGGCCGGGGGGGCTACACCTTC